This T cell receptor beta chain emerged from a study of blood T cell repertoires in COVID-19 (dated by TCRdb to the early 2020s). Regarding the study in general: Samples from collaborators originated in the United States, Italy and Spain and spanned both the acute and convalescent phases of COVID-19. The material from the prospective study consisted of cDNA or gDNA derived from T cells, B-cell-depleted T cells, or PBMCs. Deeply sampled blood TCRbeta repertoires from subjects exposed to, actively infected with, or recovered from COVID-19 were included in the dataset. A freely available public database, intended as a resource for researchers studying the immune response to SARS-CoV-2, is where the repertoires were released. Samples were obtained from the ongoing ImmuneRACE study (first 160 participants) and from over 1,000 subjects provided by 6 global collaborators. A de-identified subject ID, COVID-19 status, age in years and sex were almost always included in the sample metadata. Where available, HLA class I and class II types were obtained from metadata supplied by the sample provider rather than from assay-based typing.

To note about this clone: There is no known antigen for this receptor. Within one base of it there is no much larger clone, and no base qualities were kept.

TCRbeta CDR3 regions were amplified from genomic DNA using the immunoSEQ Assay, a bias-controlled multiplex PCR. In the source study's methods: Nucleated cell counts per sample were estimated from amplification of reference gene primers within the assay. To quantify the absolute abundance of each unique TCRbeta CDR3 rearrangement, sequence reads were collapsed and filtered. For each sample, productive Simpson clonality was calculated as the square root of Simpson's diversity index over productive rearrangements. In its TCRdb copy, this immuneACCESS table keeps in-frame sequences only and misses some clones. Where compared with another copy, unresolved V genes explain less than half of these, and the others have no known cause. That table supplies the V and J calls and clone size; D and trimming were determined from the DNA. Here the sample has approximately 170,000 clones; roughly 86% occur a single time. The top ten clonotypes cover roughly 3.5% of the sample.

Measured from the cysteine to the phenylalanine, the CDR3 is 18 residues long. Just the 54-base CDR3 DNA is kept, in frame starting at base 1. From a lookup of the germline V gene, CDR1 and CDR2 are LGHNA and YNFKEQ. Compared with germline, V lacks 4 bases and J lacks 2 bases; bases without a gene match: 15. The collaborating institutions used their own protocols to collect whole blood in K2EDTA tubes. For TCRbeta analysis, collaborators shipped samples in one of three forms: frozen whole blood, isolated PBMCs, or DNA extracted from either of those sample types. Points the paper makes about the study in general: The quantity of clinical and demographic metadata differed by source and by participant and was supplied without curation.

This chain is built from TRBV4-2 and TRBJ2-7, with 9 junctional bases fitting TRBD2. The origin of this receptor is a man in his 70s with acute or convalescent COVID-19. The sequenced material came from peripheral blood. The nucleotide sequence reads TGTGCCAGCAGCCCCGTGGCGGGGCGGGGGGGAAGGACCTACGAGCAGTACTTC. Its product reads: CASSPVAGRGGRTYEQYF.